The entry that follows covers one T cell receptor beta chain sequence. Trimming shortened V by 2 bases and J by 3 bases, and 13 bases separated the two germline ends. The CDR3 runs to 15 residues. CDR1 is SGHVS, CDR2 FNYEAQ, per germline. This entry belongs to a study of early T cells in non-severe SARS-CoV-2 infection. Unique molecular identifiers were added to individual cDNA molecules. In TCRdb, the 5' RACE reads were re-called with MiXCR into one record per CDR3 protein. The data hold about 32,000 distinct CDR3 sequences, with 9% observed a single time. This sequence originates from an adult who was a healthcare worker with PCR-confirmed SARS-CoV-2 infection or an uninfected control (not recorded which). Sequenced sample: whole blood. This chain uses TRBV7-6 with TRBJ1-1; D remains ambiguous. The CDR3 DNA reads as TGTGCCAGCAGCTTAAGGCCCGGGATTTACACTGAAGCTTTCTTT. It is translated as CASSLRPGIYTEAFF.